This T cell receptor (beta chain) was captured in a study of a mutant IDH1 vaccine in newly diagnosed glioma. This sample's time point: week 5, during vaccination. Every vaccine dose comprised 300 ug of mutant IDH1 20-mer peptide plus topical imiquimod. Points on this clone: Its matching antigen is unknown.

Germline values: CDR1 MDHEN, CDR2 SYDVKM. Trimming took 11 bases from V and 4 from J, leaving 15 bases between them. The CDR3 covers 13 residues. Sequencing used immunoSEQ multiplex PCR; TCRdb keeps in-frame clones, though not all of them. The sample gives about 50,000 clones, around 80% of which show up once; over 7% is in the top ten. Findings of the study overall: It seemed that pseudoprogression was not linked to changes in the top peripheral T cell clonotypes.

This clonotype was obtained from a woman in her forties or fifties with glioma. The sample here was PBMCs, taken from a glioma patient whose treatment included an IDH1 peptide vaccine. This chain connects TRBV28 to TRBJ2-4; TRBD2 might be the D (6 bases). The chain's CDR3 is CACRDSSKNIQYF. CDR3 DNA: TGTGCCTGCCGGGACTCATCAAAAAACATTCAGTACTTC.